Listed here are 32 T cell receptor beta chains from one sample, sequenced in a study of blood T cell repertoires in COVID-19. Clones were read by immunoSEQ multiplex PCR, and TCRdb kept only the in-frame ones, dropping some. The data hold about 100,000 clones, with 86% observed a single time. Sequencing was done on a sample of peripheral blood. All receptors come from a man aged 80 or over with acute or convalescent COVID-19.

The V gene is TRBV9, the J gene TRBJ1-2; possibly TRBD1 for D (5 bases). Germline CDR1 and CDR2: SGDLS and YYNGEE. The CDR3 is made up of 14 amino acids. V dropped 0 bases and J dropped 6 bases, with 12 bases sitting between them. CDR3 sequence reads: CASSVVGQGDGYTF. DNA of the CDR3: TGTGCCAGCAGCGTAGTAGGGCAGGGCGATGGCTACACCTTC.

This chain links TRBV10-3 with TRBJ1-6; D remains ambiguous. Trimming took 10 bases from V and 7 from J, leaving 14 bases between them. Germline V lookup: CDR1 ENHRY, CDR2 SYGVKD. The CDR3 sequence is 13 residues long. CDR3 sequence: CATAWQENSPLHF. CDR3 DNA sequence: TGTGCCACGGCGTGGCAGGAAAATTCACCCCTCCACTTT.

CDR3 region: CASRGWLAGFTGELFF. CDR3 bases: TGTGCCAGCAGGGGGTGGCTAGCGGGATTTACCGGGGAGCTGTTTTTT. The V call is TRBV19, the J call TRBJ2-2, with 9 bases fitting TRBD2. Germline V lookup: CDR1 LNHDA, CDR2 SQIVND (reference sequence). This CDR3 contains 16 residues. The trim removed 9 bases at V and 5 bases at J, leaving 13 bases unmatched.

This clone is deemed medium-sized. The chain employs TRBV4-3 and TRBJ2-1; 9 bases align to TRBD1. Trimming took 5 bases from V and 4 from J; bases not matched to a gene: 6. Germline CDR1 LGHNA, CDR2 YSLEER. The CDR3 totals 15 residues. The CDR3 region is CASSRLQGAYNEQFF. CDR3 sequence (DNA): TGCGCCAGCAGCAGGCTACAGGGGGCATACAATGAGCAGTTCTTC.

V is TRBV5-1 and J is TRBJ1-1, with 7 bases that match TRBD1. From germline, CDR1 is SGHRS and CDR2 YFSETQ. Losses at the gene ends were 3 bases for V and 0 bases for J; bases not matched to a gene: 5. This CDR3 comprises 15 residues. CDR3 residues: CASSSGQQMNTEAFF. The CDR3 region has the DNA TGCGCCAGCAGCTCGGGACAGCAAATGAACACTGAAGCTTTCTTT.

CDR3 DNA sequence: TGTGCCATCGGGACTTCGTACAATGAGCAGTTCTTC. The encoded protein is CAIGTSYNEQFF. This sequence joins TRBV10-3 and TRBJ2-1, with D possibly TRBD2 on 6 matching bases. V was cut by 8 bases and J by 4 bases, with 9 bases left in between. Germline CDR1 is ENHRY and CDR2 is SYGVKD. The CDR3 consists of 12 residues.

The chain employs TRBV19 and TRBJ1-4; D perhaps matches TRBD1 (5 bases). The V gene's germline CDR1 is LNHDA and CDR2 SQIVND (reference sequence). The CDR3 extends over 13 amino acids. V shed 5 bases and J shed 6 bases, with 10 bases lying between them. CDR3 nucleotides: TGTGCCAGTAGTTCGCAGGGATATGAAAAACTGTTTTTT. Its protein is CASSSQGYEKLFF.

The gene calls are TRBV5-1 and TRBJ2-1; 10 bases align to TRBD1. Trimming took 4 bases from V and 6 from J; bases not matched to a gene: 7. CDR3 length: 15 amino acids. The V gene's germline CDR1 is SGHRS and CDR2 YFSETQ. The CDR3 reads CASSPLTGGSNEQFF. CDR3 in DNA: TGCGCCAGCAGCCCCTTGACAGGGGGCTCCAATGAGCAGTTCTTC.

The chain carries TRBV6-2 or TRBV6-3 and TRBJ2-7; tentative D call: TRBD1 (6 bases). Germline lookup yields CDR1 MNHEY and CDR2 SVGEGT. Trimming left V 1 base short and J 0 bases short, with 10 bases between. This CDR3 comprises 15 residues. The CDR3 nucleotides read TGTGCCAGCAGTTACTGGGGGCACCTCTCCTACGAGCAGTACTTC. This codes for CASSYWGHLSYEQYF.

CDR3 DNA sequence: TGTGCCAGCAGCCTGGGACAGGGGTGGTCGCAGTATTTT. It translates to CASSLGQGWSQYF. This chain links TRBV7-3 with TRBJ2-3; 10 bases align to TRBD1. J was trimmed by 10 bases and V by 5 bases; bases with no gene match: 6. CDR1 and CDR2 from the germline V gene are SGHTA and FQGTGA. CDR3 size: 13 residues.

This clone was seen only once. The CDR3 coding sequence is TGTGCCAGCAGTGAGACAGGGTCCGGGGAGCTGTTTTTT. Its translation is CASSETGSGELFF. The gene calls are TRBV6-1 and TRBJ2-2; 7 nucleotides line up with TRBD1. From germline, CDR1 is MNHNS and CDR2 SASEGT. With V trimmed by 3 bases and J by 6 bases, 1 base remained unmatched. This CDR3 contains 13 residues.

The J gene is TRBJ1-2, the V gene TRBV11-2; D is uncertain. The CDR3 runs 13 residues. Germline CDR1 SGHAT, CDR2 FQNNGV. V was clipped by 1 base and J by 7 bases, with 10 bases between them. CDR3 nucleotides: TGTGCCAGCAGCTTAGTCGGGAGGGCTGGCTACACCTTC. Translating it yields CASSLVGRAGYTF.

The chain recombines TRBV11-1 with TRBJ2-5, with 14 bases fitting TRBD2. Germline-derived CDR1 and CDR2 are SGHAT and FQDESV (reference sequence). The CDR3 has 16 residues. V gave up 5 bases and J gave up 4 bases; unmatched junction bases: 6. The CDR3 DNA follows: TGTGCCAGCAGCCCCGGGACTAGCGGGAGACTAGAGACCCAGTACTTC. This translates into CASSPGTSGRLETQYF.

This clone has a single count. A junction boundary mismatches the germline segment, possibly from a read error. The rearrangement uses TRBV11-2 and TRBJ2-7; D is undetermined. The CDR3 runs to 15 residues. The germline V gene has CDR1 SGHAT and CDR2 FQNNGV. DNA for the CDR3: TGTGCCAGCAGCTTAGTTGACTCCTACTCCTCCGAGCAGTACTTC. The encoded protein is CASSLVDSYSSEQYF.

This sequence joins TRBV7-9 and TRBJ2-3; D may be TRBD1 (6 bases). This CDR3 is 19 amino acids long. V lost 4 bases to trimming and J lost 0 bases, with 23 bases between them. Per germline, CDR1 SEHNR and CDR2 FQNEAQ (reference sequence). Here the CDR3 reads CASSSARPGHHSSTDTQYF. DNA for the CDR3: TGTGCCAGCAGCTCTGCTCGCCCGGGACACCATTCTAGCACAGATACGCAGTATTTT.

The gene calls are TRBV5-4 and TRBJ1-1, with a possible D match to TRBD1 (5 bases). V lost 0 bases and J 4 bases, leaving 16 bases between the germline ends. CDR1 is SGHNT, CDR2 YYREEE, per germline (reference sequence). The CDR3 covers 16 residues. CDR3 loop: CASSLAKKGVATEAFF. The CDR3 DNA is TGTGCCAGCAGCTTGGCCAAAAAAGGGGTTGCCACTGAAGCTTTCTTT.

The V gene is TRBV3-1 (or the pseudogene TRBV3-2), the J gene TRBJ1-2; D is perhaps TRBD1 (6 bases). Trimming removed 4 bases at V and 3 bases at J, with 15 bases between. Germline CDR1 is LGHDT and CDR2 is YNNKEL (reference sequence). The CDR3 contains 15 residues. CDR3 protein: CASSPVQGPDYGYTF. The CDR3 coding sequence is TGTGCCAGCAGCCCGGTACAGGGACCCGACTATGGCTACACCTTC.

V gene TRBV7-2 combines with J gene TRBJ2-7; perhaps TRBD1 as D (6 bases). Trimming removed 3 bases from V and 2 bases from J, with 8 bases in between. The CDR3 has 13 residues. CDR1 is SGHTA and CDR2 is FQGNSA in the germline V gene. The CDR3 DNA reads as TGTGCCAGCAGCTTCCGGGACACCTACGAGCAGTACTTC. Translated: CASSFRDTYEQYF. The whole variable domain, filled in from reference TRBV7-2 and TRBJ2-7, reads GAGVSQSPSNKVTEKGKDVELRCDPISGHTALYWYRQSLGQGLEFLIYFQGNSAPDKSGLPSDRFSAERTGGSVSTLTIQRTQQEDSAVYLCASSFRDTYEQYFGPGTRLTVT.

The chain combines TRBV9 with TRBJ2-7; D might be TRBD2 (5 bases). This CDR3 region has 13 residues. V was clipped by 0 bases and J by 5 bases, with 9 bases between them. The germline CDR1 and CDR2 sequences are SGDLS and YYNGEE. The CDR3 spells CASSVAMRDEQYF. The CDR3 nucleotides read TGTGCCAGCAGCGTAGCTATGAGGGACGAGCAGTACTTC.

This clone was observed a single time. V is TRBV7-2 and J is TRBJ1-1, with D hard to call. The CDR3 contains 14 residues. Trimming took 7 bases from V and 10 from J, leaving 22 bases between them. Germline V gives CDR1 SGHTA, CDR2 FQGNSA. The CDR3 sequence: CASTLSRDLPGAFF. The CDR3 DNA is TGTGCCAGCACCCTTTCCAGAGACCTACCAGGAGCTTTCTTT.

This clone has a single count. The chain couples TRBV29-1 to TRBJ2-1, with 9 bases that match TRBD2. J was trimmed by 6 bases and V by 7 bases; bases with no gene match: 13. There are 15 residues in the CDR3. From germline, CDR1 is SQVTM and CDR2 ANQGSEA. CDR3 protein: CSALGGLAWVNEQFF. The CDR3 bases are TGCAGCGCCCTCGGGGGACTAGCCTGGGTCAATGAGCAGTTCTTC.

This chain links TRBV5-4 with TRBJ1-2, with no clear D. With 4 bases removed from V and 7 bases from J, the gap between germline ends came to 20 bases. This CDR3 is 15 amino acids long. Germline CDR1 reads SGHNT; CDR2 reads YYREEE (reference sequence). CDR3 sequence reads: CASSPLVGGQGGYTF. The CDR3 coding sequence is TGTGCCAGCAGCCCCCTCGTGGGAGGGCAAGGTGGCTACACCTTC.

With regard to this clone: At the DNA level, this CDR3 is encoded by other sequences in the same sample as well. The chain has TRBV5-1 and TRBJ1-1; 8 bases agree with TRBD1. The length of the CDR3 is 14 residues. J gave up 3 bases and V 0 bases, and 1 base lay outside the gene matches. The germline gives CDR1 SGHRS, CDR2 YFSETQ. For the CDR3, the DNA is TGCGCCAGCAGCTTGGGACAGGGGTACACTGAAGCTTTCTTT. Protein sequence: CASSLGQGYTEAFF.

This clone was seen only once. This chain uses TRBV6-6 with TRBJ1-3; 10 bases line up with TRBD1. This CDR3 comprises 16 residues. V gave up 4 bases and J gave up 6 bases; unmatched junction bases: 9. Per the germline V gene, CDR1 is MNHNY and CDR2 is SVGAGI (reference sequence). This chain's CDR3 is CASSFRTGGGENTIYF. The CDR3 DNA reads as TGTGCCAGCAGTTTCCGGACAGGGGGAGGGGAAAACACCATATATTTT.

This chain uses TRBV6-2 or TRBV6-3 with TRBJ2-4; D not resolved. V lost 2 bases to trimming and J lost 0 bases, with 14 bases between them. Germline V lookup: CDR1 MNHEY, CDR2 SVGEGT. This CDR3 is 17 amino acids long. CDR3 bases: TGTGCCAGCAGTTACGGTCCAGGCGAGCTAGCCAAAAACATTCAGTACTTC. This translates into CASSYGPGELAKNIQYF.

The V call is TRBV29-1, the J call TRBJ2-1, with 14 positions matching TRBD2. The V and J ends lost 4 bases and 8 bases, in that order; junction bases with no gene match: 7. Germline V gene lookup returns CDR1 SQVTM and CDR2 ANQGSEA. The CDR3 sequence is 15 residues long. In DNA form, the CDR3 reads TGCAGCGTTGCTGGGACTAGCGGGAGATGGGATGAGCAGTTCTTC. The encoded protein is CSVAGTSGRWDEQFF.

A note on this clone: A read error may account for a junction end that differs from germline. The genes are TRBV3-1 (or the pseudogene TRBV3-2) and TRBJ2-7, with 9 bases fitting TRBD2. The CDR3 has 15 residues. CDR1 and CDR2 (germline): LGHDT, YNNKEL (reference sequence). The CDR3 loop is CGSSQGAGGPYEQYF. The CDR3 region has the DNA TGTGGCAGCAGCCAAGGGGCGGGAGGGCCCTACGAGCAGTACTTC.

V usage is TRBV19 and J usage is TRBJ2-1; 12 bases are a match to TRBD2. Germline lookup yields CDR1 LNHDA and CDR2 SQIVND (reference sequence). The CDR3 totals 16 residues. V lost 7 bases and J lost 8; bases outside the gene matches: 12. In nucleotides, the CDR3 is TGTGCCAGTACCCCCCAGGGGGCTAGCGGGAGGGATGAGCAGTTCTTC. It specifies CASTPQGASGRDEQFF.

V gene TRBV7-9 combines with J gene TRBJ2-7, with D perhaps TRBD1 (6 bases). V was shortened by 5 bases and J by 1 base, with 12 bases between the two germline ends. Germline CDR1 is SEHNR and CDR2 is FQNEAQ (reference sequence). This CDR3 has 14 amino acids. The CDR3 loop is CASSSGQLSYEQYF. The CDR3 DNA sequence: TGTGCCAGCAGCAGCGGACAGCTATCCTACGAGCAGTACTTC.

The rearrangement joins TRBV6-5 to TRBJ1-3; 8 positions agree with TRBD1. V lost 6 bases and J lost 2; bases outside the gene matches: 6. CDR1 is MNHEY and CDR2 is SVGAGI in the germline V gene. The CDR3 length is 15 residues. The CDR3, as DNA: TGTGCCAGCAGATATACGACAGGGGCTGGAAACACCATATATTTT. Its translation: CASRYTTGAGNTIYF.

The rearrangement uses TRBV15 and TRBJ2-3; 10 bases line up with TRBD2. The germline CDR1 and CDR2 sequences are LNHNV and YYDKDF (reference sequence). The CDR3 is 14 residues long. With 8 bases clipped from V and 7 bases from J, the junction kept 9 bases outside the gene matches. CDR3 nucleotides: TGTGCCACCTCACGAGCGGGAGGGCCGTATACGCAGTATTTT. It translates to CATSRAGGPYTQYF.

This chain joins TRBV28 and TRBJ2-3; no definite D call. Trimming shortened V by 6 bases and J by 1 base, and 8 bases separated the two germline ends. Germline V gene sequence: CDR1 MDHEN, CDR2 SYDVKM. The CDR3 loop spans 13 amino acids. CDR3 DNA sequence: TGTGCCAGCAGGCCTACTGGCACAGATACGCAGTATTTT. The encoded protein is CASRPTGTDTQYF.